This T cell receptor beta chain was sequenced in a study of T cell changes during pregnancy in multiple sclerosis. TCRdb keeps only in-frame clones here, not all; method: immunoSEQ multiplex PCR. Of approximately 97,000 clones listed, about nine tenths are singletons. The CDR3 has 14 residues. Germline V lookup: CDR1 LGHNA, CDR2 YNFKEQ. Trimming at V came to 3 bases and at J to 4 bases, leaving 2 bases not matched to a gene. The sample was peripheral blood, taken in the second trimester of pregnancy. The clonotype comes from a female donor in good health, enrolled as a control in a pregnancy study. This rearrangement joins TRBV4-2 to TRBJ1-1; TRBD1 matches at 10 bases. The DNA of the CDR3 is TGTGCCAGCAGCCAGCGGACAGGGGGCACTGAAGCTTTCTTT. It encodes CASSQRTGGTEAFF.